In its sample, the clone carrying this TCR beta chain was seen a few times. Its cognate antigen is unknown. TCRdb re-called the RT-PCR reads through MiXCR, storing one row per CDR3 protein. The sample carries about 780,000 distinct CDR3 sequences, around 18% recorded once. The CDR3 length is 15 residues. V dropped 5 bases and J dropped 0 bases, with 11 bases sitting between them. Germline V gives CDR1 SEHNR, CDR2 FQNEAQ (reference sequence). The data were taken from a study of response to subunit inactivated influenza vaccine. Whole-study results and caveats: The authors put forward the suggestion that each seasonal influenza vaccination may bring in only a limited number of new T cells.

The sample in question was PBMCs from blood, obtained roughly 5 days after vaccination. The TCR sequence derives from a middle-aged man who received an inactivated influenza vaccine. The chain uses TRBV7-9 and TRBJ2-1; D gene unclear. The CDR3 loop reads CASSNQILSYNEQFF. The CDR3 DNA reads TGTGCCAGCAGCAATCAGATCCTCTCCTACAATGAGCAGTTCTTC.